The present T cell receptor (beta chain) was sequenced within a study of blood T cell repertoires in COVID-19. Study overall: T cells, B-cell-depleted T cells, or PBMCs provided the cDNA or gDNA that served as material.

This CDR3 has 16 residues. Trimming removed 0 bases from V and 0 bases from J, with 9 bases in between. Germline V gene data show CDR1 as SGDLS and CDR2 as YYNGEE. Method: immunoSEQ multiplex PCR; TCRdb's copy keeps in-frame clones and lacks some. The sample yields hundreds of thousands of clones, less than 85% seen once. Sequenced: PBMCs or T cells enriched from blood (not recorded which). The J gene is TRBJ2-2, the V gene TRBV9; possible D gene TRBD2, 6 bases. The receptor was derived from a woman under 40 who had been exposed to COVID-19. CDR3 in DNA: TGTGCCAGCAGCGTAGGTTTAGCGGCGAACACCGGGGAGCTGTTTTTT. Residues: CASSVGLAANTGELFF.